This TCR beta chain was captured by sequencing in a study of CD8 T cells in ankylosing spondylitis. This CDR3 is 14 amino acids long. J lost 7 bases, V lost 5 bases, and 4 bases had no gene match. Germline CDR1 and CDR2: SGHTA and FQGNSA. A quantitative 5'-RACE method, one with molecular barcodes, was used to make TCR beta libraries. Via MiXCR, TCRdb re-called the 5' RACE reads, giving one row per CDR3 protein. This sample has just under 350,000 distinct CDR3 sequences; roughly 14% occur once, and the top ten carry approximately 1.1%. This chain links TRBV7-2 with TRBJ2-7; 14 bases map to TRBD2. The TCR comes from a male donor with ankylosing spondylitis or in good health (not recorded which). Sequencing input: blood, either unsorted or a sorted T cell fraction (not recorded which). The DNA of the CDR3 is TGTGCCAGCAGCCGGACTAGCGGGAGGTGGGAGCAGTACTTC. Its translation is CASSRTSGRWEQYF.